This TCR beta chain stems from a study of cytomegalovirus exposure and HLA in healthy donors. Points from the study as a whole: It was reported that TCR beta sequences correctly inferred the HLA-A and HLA-B alleles for most subjects.

As for this clone: Antigen specificity is unknown.

PCR amplification relied on 60 Vbeta primers (plus 13 Jbeta primers). The repertoire was sequenced with immunoSEQ multiplex PCR; TCRdb's copy has only in-frame clones and lacks some. In the table there are roughly 99,000 clones, 75% to 85% of which are singletons. The sequenced sample consisted of PBMCs. The clonotype comes from a male donor in good health and CMV-seropositive.

CDR3 bases: TGTGCCTGGAGTGGGACAGGGTTCCACTATGGCTACACCTTC. Protein sequence: CAWSGTGFHYGYTF. The chain is built from TRBV30 and TRBJ1-2; 8 bases fit TRBD1. This CDR3 region has 14 residues. Germline V CDR1 and CDR2: GTSNPN, SVGIG (reference sequence). V lost 1 base and J lost 3; bases outside the gene matches: 4.